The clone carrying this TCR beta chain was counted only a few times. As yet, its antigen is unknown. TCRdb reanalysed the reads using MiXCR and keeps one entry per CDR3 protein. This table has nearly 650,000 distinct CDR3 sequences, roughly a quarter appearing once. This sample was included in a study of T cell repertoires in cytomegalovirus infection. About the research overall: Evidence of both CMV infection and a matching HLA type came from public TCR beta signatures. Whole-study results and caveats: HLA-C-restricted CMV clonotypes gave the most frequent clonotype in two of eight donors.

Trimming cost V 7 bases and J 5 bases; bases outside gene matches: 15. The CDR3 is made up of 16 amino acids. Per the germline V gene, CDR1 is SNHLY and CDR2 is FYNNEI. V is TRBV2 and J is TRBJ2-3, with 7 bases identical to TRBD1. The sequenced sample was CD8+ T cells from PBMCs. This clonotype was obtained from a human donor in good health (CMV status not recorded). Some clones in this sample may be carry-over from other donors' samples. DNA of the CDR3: TGTGCCAGCACCCGAGGGGGCGGACCACCCCGAGATACGCAGTATTTT. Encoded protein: CASTRGGGPPRDTQYF.